This TCR beta chain was sequenced in a study of T cells expressing NK-cell markers. Across the study: TCR beta repertoires came from sorted CD3+CD56+NKG2C+, CD3+CD56+NKG2C- and CD3+CD56-NKG2C+ T cells. The authors sequenced eight donors, of whom seven were HCMV-seropositive and one was seronegative. The study's findings and limits: The CD3+CD56-NKG2C+ fraction of a few donors was likewise dominated by these clonotypes.

TCRdb re-called the 5' RACE reads and catalogs CDR3 proteins one per entry, DNA excluded. The data include about 400,000 distinct CDR3 sequences; the top ten clones carry about 11%. CDR1 is SGHDN, CDR2 FVKESK, per germline. This CDR3 is built from 15 residues. Turning to this clonotype: As yet, its antigen is unknown.

The source is a woman aged 45-65 years in good health. The genes are TRBV14 and TRBJ2-1; TCRdb's D gene call, TRBD2, goes unchecked for lack of DNA. The sample was blood T cells: a sorted CD56 or NKG2C T cell subset, CD4+ or CD8+ T cells, or bulk PBMC T cells (not recorded which). This CDR3 reads CARTQDWRGYNEQFF.